This T cell receptor beta chain was documented in a study of shared clonotypes between healthy human individuals. As for this clone: Its antigen is currently unknown.

Sequenced by immunoSEQ multiplex PCR; TCRdb stores in-frame clones only, minus some. The sample contains about a million clones, roughly 80% of which appear only once. Study findings and constraints: Clonotype sharing among donors, it was expected, would be affected by sequencing depth.

Every contributor of samples was a Caucasian grown-up residing in Nashville, Tennessee. Both subsets, CD45RA+ naive and CD45RA-negative memory, were split from the CD4+ cells. The TCR comes from a man younger than 35 in good health. Some clones in this sample may be carry-over from other donors' samples. The sequenced material came from memory CD4+ T cells from PBMCs. Subset defined: CD45RA-negative fraction.

CDR3 residues: CASSFSGRAFGTQYF. CDR3 nucleotide sequence: TGTGCCAGCAGCTTCAGCGGGAGGGCCTTTGGTACGCAGTATTTT. J is TRBJ2-3 and V is TRBV7-2; 10 bases fit TRBD2. V lost 3 bases, J lost 8 bases, and 8 bases stayed unmatched. Germline-derived CDR1 and CDR2 are SGHTA and FQGNSA. The length of the CDR3 is 15 residues.